This T cell receptor beta chain derives from a study of graft-versus-host responses after intestinal transplantation. Study details: Every recipient underwent anti-thymocyte globulin induction, then tacrolimus and steroids for three to four years.

This CDR3 contains 13 residues. J was trimmed by 5 bases and V by 6 bases; bases with no gene match: 2. Looked up from germline, CDR1 is ENHRY and CDR2 is SYGVKD. General study results and limits: GvH clones were identified in recipient marrow, with some first appearing in ileum or blood. Early HvG declines after transplant were associated with peak circulating GvH clone levels.

Concerning this clone: Its antigen is unidentified.

The repertoire was sequenced with immunoSEQ multiplex PCR; TCRdb's copy has only in-frame clones and lacks some. Of approximately 77,000 clones in the sample, around 93% were seen once. The V gene is TRBV10-3, the J gene TRBJ1-4; 8 nucleotides line up with TRBD1. Sequencing was performed on PBMCs, taken 98 days after intestinal transplantation. The TCR sequence derives from a human patient who received an intestinal transplant, so some T cells may come from the graft donor. CDR3 loop: CAIRDRVNEKLFF. Written as DNA, the CDR3 is TGTGCCATCAGGGACAGGGTGAATGAAAAACTGTTTTTT.